This TCR beta chain came from a study of blood T cell repertoires in COVID-19. At the level of the study: The samples span acute and convalescent COVID-19 from the United States, Italy and Spain.

Germline V gives CDR1 LGHDT, CDR2 YNNKEL (reference sequence). The CDR3 spans 17 residues. Trimming shortened V by 0 bases and J by 0 bases, and 9 bases separated the two germline ends. Clones were sequenced by immunoSEQ multiplex PCR, and TCRdb holds only the in-frame ones, with some missing. Of 350,000 or so clones detected, approximately 89% appear once; the ten largest clones hold 3% to 4.5%. The V and J genes are TRBV3-1 (or the pseudogene TRBV3-2) and TRBJ1-6; D unclear. The sequence was collected from a woman aged 55-69 years with COVID-19, enrolled during active disease. The material sequenced was peripheral blood. For the CDR3, the DNA is TGTGCCAGCAGCCAAGACGCCAGGCACTCCTATAATTCACCCCTCCACTTT. This sequence encodes CASSQDARHSYNSPLHF.